The rows below give T cell receptor beta chains drawn from one sample of a study of cytomegalovirus exposure and HLA in healthy donors. Libraries were prepared by immunoSEQ multiplex PCR; TCRdb keeps only in-frame clonotypes and omits some of them. The sample lists about 130,000 clones; 79% were seen once. Sequenced input: PBMCs. The receptors come from a male donor in good health and CMV-seronegative. CDR3s include the opening cysteine and the closing phenylalanine or tryptophan. D genes are given only for firm matches. Part of the rows lack a size; the others show once, few, many or a class for expanded clones.

>TRBV7-2|TRBJ1-2|-|few
TGTGCCAGCAGCTTAGGAGGGAGACCTAACTATGGCTACACCTTC
CASSLGGRPNYGYTF
>TRBV2|TRBJ2-1|-|-
TGTGCCAGTGAGGTTAGCGGCCCCTACAATGAGCAGTTCTTC
CASEVSGPYNEQFF
>TRBV6-6|TRBJ1-2|-|-
TGTGCCAGCAGTACCACGGAGAACTATGGCTACACCTTC
CASSTTENYGYTF
>TRBV2|TRBJ2-3|-|-
TGTGCCAGCAGGGGTGATGACAGGGATACGCAGTATTTT
CASRGDDRDTQYF
>TRBV6-5|TRBJ2-7|TRBD2|-
TGTGCCAGCAGTTACTCGACTAGCGGGGACCTCTACGAGCAGTACTTC
CASSYSTSGDLYEQYF
>TRBV11-3|TRBJ1-4|-|once
TGTGCCAGCAGCTTAGGAGTTAATGAAAAACTGTTTTTT
CASSLGVNEKLFF
>TRBV9|TRBJ2-3|TRBD2|-
TGTGCCAGCAGCGTAGTGGGTAGCGGGGGAGAGAGCACAGATACGCAGTATTTT
CASSVVGSGGESTDTQYF
>TRBV19|TRBJ2-7|TRBD1|-
TGTGCCAGTAGTACGCTAGGACAGGGCATGAACGAGCAGTACTTC
CASSTLGQGMNEQYF
>TRBV5-5|TRBJ1-5|TRBD1|-
TGTGCCAGCAGGGCCGGGACAGGGGTTAGCAATCAGCCCCAGCATTTT
CASRAGTGVSNQPQHF
>TRBV5-1|TRBJ2-2|TRBD1|-
TGCGCCAGCAGGGGACAGGGAAGTCCCGGGGAGCTGTTTTTT
CASRGQGSPGELFF
>TRBV6-6|TRBJ1-1|-|few
TGTGCCAGCAGGGAGACAGGCCTGAACACTGAAGCTTTCTTT
CASRETGLNTEAFF
>TRBV7-2|TRBJ1-5|TRBD1|-
TGTGCCAGCAGCCCGTCGACAGGGAACCAGCCCCAGCATTTT
CASSPSTGNQPQHF
>TRBV7-9|TRBJ2-1|TRBD2|-
TGTGCCAGCAGCATTACTAGCGGGGGGGCTTATGAGCAGTTCTTC
CASSITSGGAYEQFF
>TRBV7-2|TRBJ2-7|TRBD2|-
TGTGCCAGCAGCCCCCAGGGACTAGCGGGGGACGAGCAGTACTTC
CASSPQGLAGDEQYF
>TRBV27|TRBJ2-1|TRBD2|-
TGTGCCAGCGGGACTAGCGCCAACAATGAGCAGTTCTTC
CASGTSANNEQFF
>TRBV30|TRBJ2-5|-|-
TGTGCCTGGAGTGTACCCCAGGGGACCCAGTACTTC
CAWSVPQGTQYF
>TRBV30|TRBJ1-3|-|-
TGTGCCTGGAGTGCCGGGTCTTCCTCTGGAAACACCATATATTTT
CAWSAGSSSGNTIYF
>TRBV11-3|TRBJ2-7|TRBD1|-
TGTGCCAGCAGCGCGACAGGGTACGAGCAGTACTTC
CASSATGYEQYF
>TRBV5-1|TRBJ1-6|-|-
TGCGCCAGCAGGGATGGATGGGACACGTTCCCATCACCCCTCCACTTT
CASRDGWDTFPSPLHF
>TRBV25-1|TRBJ1-1|-|-
TGTGCCAGCCGGTGGGGGGTGAACACTGAAGCTTTCTTT
CASRWGVNTEAFF
>TRBV7-8|TRBJ1-5|-|-
TGTGCCAGCAGCCAGCCCGGACAGAGCCATCAGCCCCAGCATTTT
CASSQPGQSHQPQHF
>TRBV4-3|TRBJ2-1|-|-
TGCGCCAGCAGCCAAGATACCCGAGAGAAGTACAATGAGCAGTTCTTC
CASSQDTREKYNEQFF
>TRBV5-6|TRBJ1-5|TRBD1|-
TGTGTCAGCAGCTATTGGACAGGGCATAGCAATCAGCCCCAGCATTTT
CVSSYWTGHSNQPQHF
>TRBV6-5|TRBJ2-7|TRBD1|-
TGTGCCAGCAGAATCTCCGGGACAGGGGGCTACGAGCAGTACTTC
CASRISGTGGYEQYF
>TRBV27|TRBJ2-7|TRBD1|-
TGTGCCAGCAGTTTAATACCGGGACAGCTTATCCGGGAGCAGTACTTC
CASSLIPGQLIREQYF
>TRBV19|TRBJ1-2|-|-
TGTGCCAGTAGTTTCCGGACTTCGCTAACTATCGGCTACACCTTC
CASSFRTSLTIGYTF
>TRBV5-8|TRBJ2-5|TRBD2|-
TGTGCCAGCAGCAGGACTAGCGGGCAAGAGACCCAGTACTTC
CASSRTSGQETQYF
>TRBV7-3|TRBJ2-2|-|-
TGTGCCAGCAGCTTAACGTTCGGCCACCTACAGACCGGGGAGCTGTTTTTT
CASSLTFGHLQTGELFF
>TRBV7-6|TRBJ1-5|-|-
TGTGCCAGCAGCGAACACAATCAGCCCCAGCATTTT
CASSEHNQPQHF
>TRBV6-5|TRBJ2-5|-|-
TGTGCCAGCAGTTATTCGATAGCATCAGAGACCCAGTACTTC
CASSYSIASETQYF
>TRBV19|TRBJ2-1|-|-
TGTGCCAGTAGTATACAGGGCAGGAGCTCCTACAATGAGCAGTTCTTC
CASSIQGRSSYNEQFF
>TRBV7-9|TRBJ1-5|TRBD1|-
TGTGTCAGCAGCACCTCCGGACAGGGGTATCAGCCCCAGCATTTT
CVSSTSGQGYQPQHF
>TRBV5-8|TRBJ1-2|TRBD1|once
TGTGCCAGCAGGTTGACAGGGCCAATCCTCTATGGCTACACCTTC
CASRLTGPILYGYTF
>TRBV5-1|TRBJ2-3|TRBD1|once
TGCGCCAGCAGCAGGGACAGGGGGATAGATACGCAGTATTTT
CASSRDRGIDTQYF
>TRBV19|TRBJ1-2|TRBD1|-
TGTGCCAGTCAGACAGGGGACTATGGCTACACCTTC
CASQTGDYGYTF
>TRBV7-2|TRBJ2-1|TRBD2|-
TGTGCCAGTCGACTAGCCTCCTACAATGAGCAGTTCTTC
CASRLASYNEQFF
>TRBV7-9|TRBJ1-4|-|-
TGTGCCAGCAGCCTCCCCCCAGTCGCTAATGAAAAACTGTTTTTT
CASSLPPVANEKLFF
>TRBV5-1|TRBJ2-1|-|-
TGCGCCAGCAGCTTCAGATTAAATGAGCAGTTCTTC
CASSFRLNEQFF
>TRBV5-1|TRBJ2-3|-|-
TGCGCCAGCAGCTTACCCGGGAGCGCAGATACGCAGTATTTT
CASSLPGSADTQYF
>TRBV7-2|TRBJ1-5|-|-
TGTGCCAGCAGCTCTCTGGGTGACAGGCGCAATCAGCCCCAGCATTTT
CASSSLGDRRNQPQHF
>TRBV6-6|TRBJ1-5|-|many
TGTGCCAGCAGCCAGGCGAATAGCAATCAGCCCCAGCATTTT
CASSQANSNQPQHF
>TRBV7-2|TRBJ2-5|-|-
TGTGCCAGCAGTCCCAAGGGGGATACCCAGTACTTC
CASSPKGDTQYF
>TRBV2|TRBJ1-6|TRBD1|-
TGTGCCAGCAGTGAGACAGGGGGTTCCTATAATTCACCCCTCCACTTT
CASSETGGSYNSPLHF
>TRBV4-2|TRBJ1-4|TRBD1|few
TGTGCCAGCAGCCAGGTTGGACAGGTTAATGAAAAACTGTTTTTT
CASSQVGQVNEKLFF
>TRBV7-9|TRBJ2-7|TRBD2|once
TGTGCCAGCAAAGACTCGGAGGGCGGGGGGGCTTACGAGCAGTACTTC
CASKDSEGGGAYEQYF
>TRBV5-8|TRBJ2-7|-|-
TGTGCCAGCAGCTTGGTAAAAAGATTCGGTCACGAGCAGTACTTC
CASSLVKRFGHEQYF
>TRBV30|TRBJ1-5|-|-
TGTGCCTGGAGTGCGGGGGAAAATCAGCCCCAGCATTTT
CAWSAGENQPQHF
>TRBV12-5|TRBJ1-6|-|-
TGTGCTAGTGGCTTTGGGTCAGGCTCACCCCTCCACTTT
CASGFGSGSPLHF
>TRBV7-2|TRBJ2-2|-|once
TGTGCCAGCACCCTGGGGACTGTCCCGGGGGCCGGGGAGCTGTTTTTT
CASTLGTVPGAGELFF
>TRBV7-9|TRBJ1-1|-|-
TGTGCCAGCAGCTTGGGGAGCACTGAAGCTTTCTTT
CASSLGSTEAFF
>TRBV4-3|TRBJ2-1|TRBD2|-
TGCGCCAGCAGCCACCGGGCGGGGGGCCCAAACAATGAGCAGTTCTTC
CASSHRAGGPNNEQFF
>TRBV10-3|TRBJ2-1|-|-
TGTGCCATCAGTGATCCGCGGAGCTCCTACAATGAGCAGTTCTTC
CAISDPRSSYNEQFF
>TRBV4-3|TRBJ1-3|-|once
TGCGCCAGCAGCCAACAGGTTAACTCTGGAAACACCATATATTTT
CASSQQVNSGNTIYF
>TRBV30|TRBJ1-2|-|-
TGTGCCTGGACGCCCCACCAACGGGACTATGGCTACACCTTC
CAWTPHQRDYGYTF
>TRBV30|TRBJ1-6|-|-
TGTGCCTGGAGTAGGGGAAATTCACCCCTCCACTTT
CAWSRGNSPLHF